This T cell receptor beta chain was identified in a study of blood T cell repertoires in COVID-19. On the study more broadly: Spain, Italy and the United States supplied samples that represented acute and convalescent COVID-19. PBMCs, B-cell-depleted T cells, or T cells provided the cDNA or gDNA that made up the material.

Per the original data handling: Reference gene primer amplification in the assay estimated nucleated cell counts. The table came from immunoSEQ multiplex PCR; TCRdb's copy has only in-frame clones and leaves some out. V, J and clone size derive from that table, while D and trimming were established from the DNA sequence. This table has approximately 200,000 clones, about 85% appearing once. CDR1 is MNHNY and CDR2 is SVGAGI in the germline V gene (reference sequence). The CDR3 totals 16 residues. V lost 4 bases to trimming and J lost 4 bases; unmatched junction nucleotides: 4. The sample consisted of peripheral blood. The source is a woman aged 60-75 years who had recovered from COVID-19. The V and J genes are TRBV6-6 and TRBJ2-5; TRBD2 aligns across 15 bases. The CDR3 sequence: CASSWTSGGAGETQYF. In DNA, the CDR3 is TGTGCCAGCAGTTGGACTAGCGGGGGGGCCGGAGAGACCCAGTACTTC.